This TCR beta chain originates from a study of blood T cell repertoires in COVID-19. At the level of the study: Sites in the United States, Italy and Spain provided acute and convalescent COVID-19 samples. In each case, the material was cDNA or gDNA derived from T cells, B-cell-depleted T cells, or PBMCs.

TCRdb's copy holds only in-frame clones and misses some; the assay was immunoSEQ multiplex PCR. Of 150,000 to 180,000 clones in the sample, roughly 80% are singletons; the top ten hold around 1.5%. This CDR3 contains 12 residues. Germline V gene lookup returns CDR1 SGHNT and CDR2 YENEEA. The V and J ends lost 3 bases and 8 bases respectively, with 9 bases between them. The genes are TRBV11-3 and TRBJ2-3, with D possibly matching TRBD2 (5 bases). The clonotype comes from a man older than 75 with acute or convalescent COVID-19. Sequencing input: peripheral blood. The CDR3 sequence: CASSLGRGTQYF. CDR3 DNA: TGTGCCAGCAGCTTGGGTCGGGGTACGCAGTATTTT.